The 18 T cell receptor beta chains below were found in one sample sequenced in a study of blood T cell repertoires in COVID-19. The protocol was immunoSEQ multiplex PCR, while the TCRdb copy is restricted to in-frame clones and leaves out a portion. The sample has about 290,000 clones, approximately 90% seen once. Sequencing was performed on peripheral blood. The receptors originated from a man between 40 and 49 years old with acute or convalescent COVID-19.

V gene TRBV5-5 combines with J gene TRBJ2-3, with 9 bases fitting TRBD2. The CDR3 runs 15 residues. Trimming at V came to 0 bases and at J to 5 bases, leaving 4 bases not matched to a gene. The V gene's germline CDR1 is SGHKS and CDR2 YYEKEE (reference sequence). CDR3 loop: CASSLGAGGQDTQYF. As DNA, the CDR3 is TGTGCCAGCAGCTTGGGAGCGGGGGGCCAAGATACGCAGTATTTT.

The chain couples TRBV4-2 to TRBJ2-2; the match to TRBD2 covers 16 bases. Germline-derived CDR1 and CDR2 are LGHNA and YNFKEQ. J was trimmed by 5 bases and V by 3 bases; bases with no gene match: 15. This CDR3 region has 21 residues. The CDR3 sequence: CASSHSTPGLAGGPRTGELFF. Here the CDR3 DNA reads TGTGCCAGCAGCCATTCCACCCCGGGACTAGCGGGGGGGCCTCGAACCGGGGAGCTGTTTTTT.

This clone was counted only a few times. This sequence joins TRBV7-6 and TRBJ1-6; 8 nucleotides line up with TRBD1. The V gene's germline CDR1 is SGHVS and CDR2 FNYEAQ. CDR3 length: 15 residues. V was pared by 5 bases and J by 8 bases, with 8 bases of the junction left unmatched. The CDR3 protein is CASSPTGGGDSPLHF. Here the CDR3 DNA reads TGTGCCAGCAGCCCTACAGGGGGTGGTGATTCACCCCTCCACTTT.

The genes are TRBV9 and TRBJ2-2, with D perhaps matching TRBD2 (6 bases). V lost 0 bases and J lost 0, with 9 bases in between. This CDR3 has 16 amino acids. Germline CDR1 is SGDLS and CDR2 is YYNGEE. The CDR3 region is CASSVAGGANTGELFF. As DNA, the CDR3 is TGTGCCAGCAGCGTAGCCGGCGGGGCGAACACCGGGGAGCTGTTTTTT.

V gene TRBV5-6 combines with J gene TRBJ1-5; TRBD1 matches 8 bases. CDR3 length equals 18 residues. Trimming took 4 bases from V and 0 from J; bases not matched to a gene: 12. CDR1 SGHDT and CDR2 YYEEEE come from the germline V gene. In DNA, the CDR3 is TGTGCCAGCAGCCTTGGACAGGGTCGATACTATAGCAATCAGCCCCAGCATTTT. Its translation: CASSLGQGRYYSNQPQHF.

This clone was observed a few times. The chain joins TRBV30 to TRBJ1-2; no firm D call. Germline V gene data show CDR1 as GTSNPN and CDR2 as SVGIG (reference sequence). The CDR3 has 15 residues. V was trimmed by 0 bases and J by 4 bases, leaving 15 bases between them. The CDR3 DNA sequence: TGTGCCTGGAGTGTAAATGTAGGTTCGGGCTATGGCTACACCTTC. It is translated as CAWSVNVGSGYGYTF.

The chain joins TRBV2 to TRBJ1-2; TRBD1 aligns across 10 bases. The CDR3 is made up of 14 amino acids. In germline, CDR1 is SNHLY, CDR2 FYNNEI. V shed 7 bases and J 3 bases; nucleotides not matched to a gene: 5. In DNA form, the CDR3 reads TGTGCCAGCATAGACAGGGGGCGGGACTATGGCTACACCTTC. This translates into CASIDRGRDYGYTF. Drawing the rest from reference TRBV2 and TRBJ1-2, the complete variable domain is EPEVTQTPSHQVTQMGQEVILRCVPISNHLYFYWYRQILGQKVEFLVSFYNNEISEKSEIFDDQFSVERPDGSNFTLKIRSTKLEDSAMYFCASIDRGRDYGYTFGSGTRLTVV.

The rearrangement joins TRBV25-1 to TRBJ1-3; no clear D. In germline, CDR1 is MGHDK, CDR2 SYGVNS. V was pared by 5 bases and J by 0 bases, with 5 bases between. CDR3 length: 13 residues. CDR3 coding DNA: TGTGCCAGCAGTTCCCTCTCTGGAAACACCATATATTTT. It yields the protein CASSSLSGNTIYF.

This chain uses TRBV11-3 with TRBJ2-3; 7 bases are shared with TRBD2. V lost 0 bases to trimming and J lost 5 bases; unmatched junction nucleotides: 8. Germline assignment: CDR1 SGHNT and CDR2 YENEEA. The CDR3 length is 16 residues. The CDR3 is CASSLDSGPGGDTQYF. The CDR3 bases are TGTGCCAGCAGCTTAGATTCCGGTCCGGGGGGAGATACGCAGTATTTT.

The CDR3 region is CASSFRPSGATYEQYF. The CDR3 DNA reads as TGTGCCAGCAGCTTCCGCCCTAGCGGGGCGACCTACGAGCAGTACTTC. V and J are TRBV7-2 and TRBJ2-7, with 9 bases matching TRBD2. With V trimmed by 3 bases and J by 2 bases, 8 bases remained unmatched. The CDR3 loop spans 16 amino acids. The V gene's germline CDR1 is SGHTA and CDR2 FQGNSA.

The CDR3 sequence: CASSNGQHHSMGELFF. CDR3 in DNA: TGTGCCAGTAGTAACGGACAGCATCATTCTATGGGGGAGCTGTTTTTT. V is TRBV19 and J is TRBJ2-2; D is perhaps TRBD1 (6 bases). Germline-derived CDR1 and CDR2 are LNHDA and SQIVND (reference sequence). The ends were cut back, 4 bases at V and 8 bases at J, with 20 bases in the middle. The CDR3 length is 16 residues.

The genes are TRBV5-1 and TRBJ1-1; D gene ambiguous. CDR1 is SGHRS, CDR2 YFSETQ, per germline. CDR3 size: 15 residues. The V and J ends lost 2 bases and 0 bases respectively, with 11 bases between them. The CDR3 DNA sequence: TGCGCCAGCAGCTTTAGGGAGTTTATGAACACTGAAGCTTTCTTT. Translation gives CASSFREFMNTEAFF.

The V call is TRBV7-9, the J call TRBJ1-2; the D gene is possibly TRBD1 (6 bases). Germline V gene sequence: CDR1 SEHNR, CDR2 FQNEAQ (reference sequence). CDR3 length: 16 amino acids. Trimming took 2 bases from V and 6 from J, leaving 19 bases between them. In DNA, the CDR3 is TGTGCCAGCAGCTTAAGAGGGGGTGCCACCCTCAATGGCTACACCTTC. This sequence encodes CASSLRGGATLNGYTF.

The chain carries TRBV30 and TRBJ1-6; TRBD1 matches 7 bases. From germline, CDR1 is GTSNPN and CDR2 SVGIG (reference sequence). The CDR3 spans 18 residues. Trimming at V came to 2 bases and at J to 2 bases, leaving 12 bases not matched to a gene. Here the CDR3 DNA reads TGTGCCTGGAGTCCGGGACAGTTGGAGAGAACCTATAATTCACCCCTCCACTTT. Amino acids: CAWSPGQLERTYNSPLHF. Combining the CDR3 with reference TRBV30 and TRBJ1-6 gives the whole variable domain SQTIHQWPATLVQPVGSPLSLECTVEGTSNPNLYWYRQAAGRGLQLLFYSVGIGQISSEVPQNLSASRPQDRQFILSSKKLLLSDSGFYLCAWSPGQLERTYNSPLHFGNGTRLTVT.

The rearrangement uses TRBV7-2 and TRBJ1-6; D is unresolved. Germline V gives CDR1 SGHTA, CDR2 FQGNSA. The CDR3 totals 14 residues. V was clipped by 1 base and J by 7 bases, with 8 bases between them. CDR3 nucleotide sequence: TGTGCCAGCAGCTTAGTTCCTTTCAATTCACCCCTCCACTTT. Amino acid sequence: CASSLVPFNSPLHF.

This clone was seen a handful of times. This chain connects TRBV11-1 to TRBJ2-7, with TRBD1 identical over 7 bases. This CDR3 is built from 14 residues. The V segment lost 5 bases and the J segment 0 bases; nucleotides outside the gene matches: 4. The germline V gene encodes CDR1 SGHAT and CDR2 FQDESV (reference sequence). Here the CDR3 reads CASSLGQISYEQYF. CDR3 bases: TGTGCCAGCAGCCTGGGACAGATCTCCTACGAGCAGTACTTC. The entire variable domain, with the rest obtained from reference TRBV11-1 and TRBJ2-7, is as follows: EAEVAQSPRYKITEKSQAVAFWCDPISGHATLYWYRQILGQGPELLVQFQDESVVDDSQLPKDRFSAERLKGVDSTLKIQPAELGDSAMYLCASSLGQISYEQYFGPGTRLTVT.

This chain uses TRBV5-4 with TRBJ2-1; 10 positions match TRBD2. V dropped 4 bases and J dropped 3; count of bases not matched to a gene: 4. In germline, CDR1 is SGHNT, CDR2 YYREEE (reference sequence). The CDR3 spans 15 residues. CDR3 nucleotides: TGTGCCAGCAGCCACTCTAGCGGGAGCTACAATGAGCAGTTCTTC. Translation: CASSHSSGSYNEQFF.

The rearrangement joins TRBV6-6 to TRBJ2-7, with 11 positions matching TRBD1. J lost 1 base, V lost 7 bases, and 3 bases had no gene match. Germline loops: CDR1 MNHNY, CDR2 SVGAGI (reference sequence). The CDR3 covers 14 residues. CDR3 amino acids: CASTGQGASYEQYF. The CDR3, as DNA: TGTGCCAGCACCGGACAGGGGGCATCCTACGAGCAGTACTTC.